The next 32 T cell receptor beta chains were all read from a single sample in a study of T cell changes during pregnancy in multiple sclerosis (dated by TCRdb to between 2018 and 2021). Libraries were built with the immunoSEQ multiplex PCR assay. TCRdb took this table from immuneACCESS and kept in-frame rearrangements with V and J called. Such tables lack part of the clones; where checked against another copy, unresolved V genes explain under half of the gap, and the rest is unexplained. The sample table contains approximately 100,000 clones; only one count was recorded for about nine tenths of them. 2.5% to 3.5% of the sample comes from the top ten. Sample: peripheral blood, taken in the second trimester of pregnancy. The receptors here all came from a female donor with multiple sclerosis, enrolled in a pregnancy study.

The V and J genes are TRBV29-1 and TRBJ2-7; TRBD2 aligns across 11 bases. The CDR3 runs to 15 residues. With V trimmed by 2 bases and J by 0 bases, 3 bases remained unmatched. Germline-derived CDR1 and CDR2 are SQVTM and ANQGSEA. The CDR3 loop reads CSVETSGSTSYEQYF. The CDR3 region has the DNA TGCAGCGTTGAAACTAGCGGGAGTACCTCCTACGAGCAGTACTTC.

The V gene is TRBV2, the J gene TRBJ2-2, with TRBD2 matching 10 bases. CDR1 SNHLY and CDR2 FYNNEI come from the germline V gene. This CDR3 comprises 16 residues. The V gene end was trimmed by 1 base and the J gene end by 3 bases; junction bases not matched to a gene: 2. In DNA, the CDR3 is TGTGCCAGCAGTGAAGGGCTAGCGGGAGACACCGGGGAGCTGTTTTTT. This encodes CASSEGLAGDTGELFF.

V usage is TRBV9 and J usage is TRBJ2-5; TRBD2 aligns across 10 bases. V shed 7 bases, J shed 3 bases, and the junction held 6 bases outside the gene matches. CDR3 length: 14 amino acids. CDR1 SGDLS and CDR2 YYNGEE come from the germline V gene. This CDR3 is CASARTSGKETQYF. The DNA of the CDR3 is TGTGCCAGCGCCCGGACTAGCGGAAAAGAGACCCAGTACTTC.

V and J are TRBV14 and TRBJ1-1; D uncertain. Germline loops: CDR1 SGHDN, CDR2 FVKESK. The V and J ends lost 0 bases and 3 bases respectively, with 14 bases between them. This CDR3 is built from 16 residues. The CDR3 loop reads CASSQDRSGYYTEAFF. CDR3 coding DNA: TGTGCCAGCAGCCAAGATAGATCAGGCTACTACACTGAAGCTTTCTTT.

The chain has TRBV5-8 and TRBJ2-5; D is perhaps TRBD1 (6 bases). The V gene lost 2 bases and the J gene lost 5 bases, with 10 bases spanning the gap. This CDR3 has 13 residues. Germline V gene sequence: CDR1 SGHTS, CDR2 YDEGEE. CDR3 bases: TGTGCCAGCAGCTTACGACAGGTTGAGACCCAGTACTTC. This translates into CASSLRQVETQYF.

This clone came up a few times. The rearrangement uses TRBV29-1 and TRBJ2-1; 8 bases are a match to TRBD1. Germline CDR1 reads SQVTM; CDR2 reads ANQGSEA. The CDR3 contains 14 residues. With V trimmed by 3 bases and J by 1 base, 2 bases remained unmatched. For the CDR3, the DNA is TGCAGCGTTGACGGACAGGGATCCTACAATGAGCAGTTCTTC. Translating gives CSVDGQGSYNEQFF.

The chain uses TRBV2 and TRBJ2-3, with D maybe TRBD1 (5 bases). Trimming stripped 8 bases from V and 0 bases from J, with 12 bases between. CDR1 is SNHLY and CDR2 is FYNNEI in the germline V gene. This CDR3 has 14 residues. Written as DNA, the CDR3 is TGTGCCAGCGGTAAAGGGGCTAGCACAGATACGCAGTATTTT. Translating it yields CASGKGASTDTQYF.

This clone was recorded once. V and J are TRBV10-3 and TRBJ2-2; weak D call: TRBD1 (6 bases). CDR1 is ENHRY, CDR2 SYGVKD, per germline. The CDR3 contains 13 residues. Trimming left V 0 bases short and J 8 bases short, with 7 bases between. The CDR3 coding sequence is TGTGCCATCAGTGAGTCGGGACAAGGGGAGCTGTTTTTT. As protein: CAISESGQGELFF.

V is TRBV4-1 and J is TRBJ2-2, with no clear D. The CDR3 consists of 15 residues. V lost 0 bases and J lost 15, with 20 bases in between. Germline lookup yields CDR1 MGHRA and CDR2 YSYEKL. CDR3 in amino acids: CASSQDHGVLSLVFF. In nucleotides, the CDR3 is TGCGCCAGCAGCCAAGATCACGGCGTCCTTAGTCTAGTGTTTTTT.

The rearrangement links TRBV28 to TRBJ2-2; TRBD2 aligns across 10 bases. The CDR3 extends over 16 amino acids. V shed 4 bases and J 3 bases; nucleotides not matched to a gene: 5. Germline assignment: CDR1 MDHEN and CDR2 SYDVKM. CDR3 DNA sequence: TGTGCCAGCAGTTCATTCCTAGCGGGGGACACCGGGGAGCTGTTTTTT. Translation: CASSSFLAGDTGELFF.

The rearrangement joins TRBV28 to TRBJ2-1; tentatively, D is TRBD2 (5 bases). Germline V gene sequence: CDR1 MDHEN, CDR2 SYDVKM. The V end lost 6 bases, the J end lost 3 bases, and 6 bases lay between the germline ends. The CDR3 runs 12 residues. CDR3: CASSGVYNEQFF. In DNA, the CDR3 is TGTGCCAGCAGCGGGGTCTACAATGAGCAGTTCTTC.

This sequence joins TRBV27 and TRBJ1-2; a possible D gene is TRBD1 (6 bases). V lost 6 bases and J lost 3, with 14 bases in between. This CDR3 has 14 amino acids. Germline V gives CDR1 MNHEY, CDR2 SMNVEV (reference sequence). CDR3 protein: CASSAGGAHYGYTF. The CDR3 coding sequence is TGTGCCAGCAGCGCGGGGGGCGCCCACTATGGCTACACCTTC.

The genes are TRBV29-1 and TRBJ2-1; 9 nucleotides align to TRBD1. This CDR3 is built from 11 residues. Unmatched junction bases numbered 3, after V lost 7 bases and J lost 8 bases. Germline V gene lookup returns CDR1 SQVTM and CDR2 ANQGSEA. CDR3 sequence (DNA): TGCAGCGCCGACAGGGGGTATGAGCAGTTCTTC. Translation gives CSADRGYEQFF.

The chain combines TRBV7-9 with TRBJ2-3; the D gene is possibly TRBD2 (5 bases). V gave up 5 bases and J gave up 5 bases, with 11 bases separating them. The germline V gene encodes CDR1 SEHNR and CDR2 FQNEAQ (reference sequence). There are 13 residues in the CDR3. The CDR3 DNA follows: TGTGCCAGCAGCCCGTCCGGGGTAGATACGCAGTATTTT. It translates to CASSPSGVDTQYF. Complete variable domain (other parts from reference TRBV7-9 and TRBJ2-3): DTGVSQNPRHKITKRGQNVTFRCDPISEHNRLYWYRQTLGQGPEFLTYFQNEAQLEKSRLLSDRFSAERPKGSFSTLEIQRTEQGDSAMYLCASSPSGVDTQYFGPGTRLTVL.

The chain employs TRBV7-2 and TRBJ2-7, with 8 bases aligning to TRBD1. CDR3 size: 16 residues. V was pared by 5 bases and J by 3 bases, with 12 bases of the junction left unmatched. CDR1 and CDR2 from the germline V gene are SGHTA and FQGNSA. The chain's CDR3 is CASSGFGQGSNYEQYF. For the CDR3, the DNA is TGTGCCAGCAGCGGATTTGGACAGGGAAGTAACTACGAGCAGTACTTC.

The DNA for the CDR3 is TGTGCCAGCAGCCCGGGGACAGCTAACGGCATTCAGTACTTC. Its translation: CASSPGTANGIQYF. This chain links TRBV5-4 with TRBJ2-4, with 7 bases that match TRBD1. The CDR3 spans 14 residues. Germline-derived CDR1 and CDR2 are SGHNT and YYREEE (reference sequence). The trim removed 4 bases at V and 9 bases at J, leaving 10 bases unmatched.

The genes are TRBV28 and TRBJ2-1, with D tentatively TRBD1 (5 bases). This CDR3 region has 13 residues. Between the trimmed V and J ends, which lost 3 bases and 8 bases, there was a span of 11 bases. Germline V CDR1 and CDR2: MDHEN, SYDVKM. CDR3 sequence reads: CASSLSGFHEQFF. DNA for the CDR3: TGTGCCAGCAGTTTGTCAGGGTTCCATGAGCAGTTCTTC.

The chain uses TRBV19 and TRBJ2-5; 9 bases are a match to TRBD2. Germline assignment: CDR1 LNHDA and CDR2 SQIVND (reference sequence). The CDR3 is made up of 14 amino acids. This CDR3 reads CTRAGGPFGETQYF. CDR3 nucleotide sequence: TGTACCCGAGCGGGGGGTCCTTTCGGAGAGACCCAGTACTTC.

The chain carries TRBV19 and TRBJ2-1, with D uncertain. In germline, CDR1 is LNHDA, CDR2 SQIVND (reference sequence). The CDR3 consists of 12 residues. Trimming removed 11 bases at V and 4 bases at J, with 12 bases between. The CDR3 sequence: CASGTEYNEQFF. DNA of the CDR3: TGTGCCTCCGGCACAGAATACAATGAGCAGTTCTTC.

CDR3 region: CATSRPAPGIPEQYF. CDR3 in DNA: TGTGCCACCAGCAGACCCGCACCAGGAATCCCCGAGCAGTACTTC. The J gene is TRBJ2-7, the V gene TRBV15; D is undetermined. The germline V gene has CDR1 LNHNV and CDR2 YYDKDF (reference sequence). Trimming stripped 2 bases from V and 6 bases from J, with 17 bases between. This CDR3 contains 15 residues.

This CDR3 reads CASSAAGANTGELFF. The CDR3 DNA reads TGTGCCAGCTCAGCAGCGGGAGCGAACACCGGGGAGCTGTTTTTT. This chain uses TRBV18 with TRBJ2-2; 8 nucleotides agree with TRBD2. CDR3 length: 15 residues. Germline V gene data show CDR1 as KGHSH and CDR2 as LQKENI. V dropped 5 bases and J dropped 0; count of bases not matched to a gene: 2. Variable domain in full (rest from reference TRBV18 and TRBJ2-2): NAGVMQNPRHLVRRRGQEARLRCSPMKGHSHVYWYRQLPEEGLKFMVYLQKENIIDESGMPKERFSAEFPKEGPSILRIQQVVRGDSAAYFCASSAAGANTGELFFGEGSRLTVL.

A single count supports this clone. The chain joins TRBV28 to TRBJ2-7, with a weak D call TRBD2 (6 bases). V lost 8 bases to trimming and J lost 4 bases, with 12 bases between them. The germline CDR1 and CDR2 sequences are MDHEN and SYDVKM. This CDR3 is 12 amino acids long. Written as DNA, the CDR3 is TGTGCCAGCGGAGGACTACGTTACGAGCAGTACTTC. Translating gives CASGGLRYEQYF.

A single count supports this clone. The V and J genes are TRBV7-9 and TRBJ2-7; TRBD1 agrees at 11 bases. V shed 5 bases and J 6 bases; nucleotides not matched to a gene: 6. This CDR3 region has 14 residues. Germline CDR1 SEHNR, CDR2 FQNEAQ (reference sequence). The CDR3 reads CASSRTGGLGEQYF. The CDR3 coding sequence is TGTGCCAGCAGCCGGACAGGGGGCCTGGGCGAGCAGTACTTC.

V is TRBV19 and J is TRBJ2-1; a possible D gene is TRBD1 (5 bases). CDR3 length: 14 residues. Germline V gene data show CDR1 as LNHDA and CDR2 as SQIVND (reference sequence). V was pared by 4 bases and J by 6 bases, with 13 bases between. CDR3 sequence: CASSKAGWGNEQFF. As DNA, the CDR3 is TGTGCCAGTAGTAAGGCAGGGTGGGGCAATGAGCAGTTCTTC.

The rearrangement links TRBV5-6 to TRBJ2-5, with D possibly matching TRBD1 (5 bases). V was shortened by 1 base and J by 4 bases, with 8 bases between the two germline ends. The CDR3 covers 13 residues. Germline assignment: CDR1 SGHDT and CDR2 YYEEEE. The chain's CDR3 is CASSLQGAETQYF. The CDR3 DNA reads as TGTGCCAGCAGCTTGCAGGGCGCAGAGACCCAGTACTTC.

This chain links TRBV19 with TRBJ1-3; unclear D gene. With 6 bases removed from V and 7 bases from J, the gap between germline ends came to 16 bases. This CDR3 is 14 amino acids long. Germline V gives CDR1 LNHDA, CDR2 SQIVND (reference sequence). The DNA for the CDR3 is TGTGCCAGTAGCATGGCCTCGTCTTGGAACACCATATATTTT. Translating it yields CASSMASSWNTIYF. Combining the CDR3 with reference TRBV19 and TRBJ1-3 gives the whole variable domain DGGITQSPKYLFRKEGQNVTLSCEQNLNHDAMYWYRQDPGQGLRLIYYSQIVNDFQKGDIAEGYSVSREKKESFPLTVTSAQKNPTAFYLCASSMASSWNTIYFGEGSWLTVV.

The V and J genes are TRBV28 and TRBJ2-4, with 9 bases that match TRBD1. Germline V CDR1 and CDR2: MDHEN, SYDVKM. Losses at the gene ends were 8 bases for V and 1 base for J; bases not matched to a gene: 9. The CDR3 has 16 amino acids. CDR3 coding DNA: TGTGCCAGCCAAGGATCCGGGACAGGGGCCAAAAACATTCAGTACTTC. Its translation is CASQGSGTGAKNIQYF. The variable domain in full, completed from reference TRBV28 and TRBJ2-4, reads DVKVTQSSRYLVKRTGEKVFLECVQDMDHENMFWYRQDPGLGLRLIYFSYDVKMKEKGDIPEGYSVSREKKERFSLILESASTNQTSMYLCASQGSGTGAKNIQYFGAGTRLSVL.

The chain combines TRBV9 with TRBJ2-7; TRBD2 aligns across 10 bases. V lost 4 bases and J lost 2; bases outside the gene matches: 15. Germline values: CDR1 SGDLS, CDR2 YYNGEE. The CDR3 is 18 residues long. The CDR3: CASSPESASGSRAYEQYF. The CDR3 nucleotides are TGTGCCAGCAGCCCCGAATCGGCTAGCGGGAGTAGGGCCTACGAGCAGTACTTC.

V gene TRBV2 combines with J gene TRBJ2-7, with a possible D match to TRBD1 (6 bases). CDR1 and CDR2 from the germline V gene are SNHLY and FYNNEI. V lost 7 bases and J 4 bases, leaving 11 bases between the germline ends. This CDR3 is 12 amino acids long. The DNA of the CDR3 is TGTGCCAGCACCCAGGGGCAGTACGAGCAGTACTTC. This translates into CASTQGQYEQYF.

Here the CDR3 reads CSVGLAANTGELFF. The CDR3 DNA reads as TGCAGCGTTGGGTTAGCGGCTAACACCGGGGAGCTGTTTTTT. This chain uses TRBV29-1 with TRBJ2-2; tentatively, D is TRBD2 (6 bases). Germline-derived CDR1 and CDR2 are SQVTM and ANQGSEA. V lost 4 bases and J lost 2, with 11 bases in between. CDR3 length: 14 amino acids.

The chain uses TRBV15 and TRBJ2-7, with 11 nucleotides matching TRBD2. CDR3 length: 17 residues. CDR1 is LNHNV and CDR2 is YYDKDF in the germline V gene (reference sequence). The junction had 6 bases not matched to a gene; V was cut back by 1 base and J by 1 base. CDR3 region: CATSRAGLADSSYEQYF. The DNA of the CDR3 is TGTGCCACCAGCAGAGCGGGACTAGCGGACTCATCCTACGAGCAGTACTTC.

The chain links TRBV5-1 to TRBJ2-7, with TRBD2 identical over 13 bases. CDR3 length equals 16 residues. The germline V gene encodes CDR1 SGHRS and CDR2 YFSETQ. V gave up 6 bases and J gave up 0 bases; unmatched junction bases: 6. The CDR3 is CASTKWTSGSSYEQYF. CDR3 nucleotide sequence: TGCGCCAGCACCAAATGGACTAGCGGGAGCTCCTACGAGCAGTACTTC.